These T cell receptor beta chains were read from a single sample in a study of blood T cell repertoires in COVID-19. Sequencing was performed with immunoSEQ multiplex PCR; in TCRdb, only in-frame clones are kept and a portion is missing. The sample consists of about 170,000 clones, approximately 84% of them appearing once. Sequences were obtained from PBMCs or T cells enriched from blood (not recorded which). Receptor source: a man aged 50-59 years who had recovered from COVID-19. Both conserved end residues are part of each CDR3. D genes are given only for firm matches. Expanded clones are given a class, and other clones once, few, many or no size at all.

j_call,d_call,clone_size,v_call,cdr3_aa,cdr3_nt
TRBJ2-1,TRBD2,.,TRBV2,CASRDLLAGGYNEQFF,TGTGCCAGCAGGGACCTACTAGCGGGGGGGTACAATGAGCAGTTCTTC
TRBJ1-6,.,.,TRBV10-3,CAIQPSGDSPLHF,TGTGCCATCCAGCCGTCGGGGGATTCACCCCTCCACTTT
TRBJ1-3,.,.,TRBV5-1,CASSLSRSGLINSGNTIYF,TGCGCCAGCAGCTTATCAAGGTCAGGCCTGATAAACTCTGGAAACACCATATATTTT
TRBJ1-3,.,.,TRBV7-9,CASSPGGSGNTIYF,TGTGCCAGCAGCCCGGGTGGTTCTGGAAACACCATATATTTT
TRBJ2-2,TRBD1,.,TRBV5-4,CASSRQGTGELFF,TGTGCCAGCAGCAGACAGGGGACCGGGGAGCTGTTTTTT
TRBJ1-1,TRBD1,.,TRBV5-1,CASSRTGGGTEAFF,TGCGCCAGCAGCAGGACAGGGGGAGGCACTGAAGCTTTCTTT
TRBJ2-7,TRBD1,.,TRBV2,CASSVNRGPYEQYF,TGTGCCAGCAGTGTCAACAGGGGCCCCTACGAGCAGTACTTC
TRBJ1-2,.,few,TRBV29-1,CSVPPEANYGYTF,TGCAGCGTCCCGCCGGAGGCCAACTATGGCTACACCTTC
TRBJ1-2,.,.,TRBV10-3,CAISDGSGDGYTF,TGTGCCATCAGTGATGGGTCAGGCGATGGCTACACCTTC
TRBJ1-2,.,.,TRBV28,CASTPGGHYGYTF,TGTGCCAGCACTCCCGGGGGGCATTATGGCTACACCTTC
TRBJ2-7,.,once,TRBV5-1,CASSLGQGIPYEQYF,TGCGCCAGCAGCTTGGGGCAGGGAATACCCTACGAGCAGTACTTC
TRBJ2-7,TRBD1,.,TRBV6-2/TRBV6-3,CASSAGTDSYEQYF,TGTGCCAGCAGTGCCGGGACAGACTCCTACGAGCAGTACTTC
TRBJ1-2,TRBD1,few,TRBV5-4,CASIRRGQGHGYTF,TGTGCCAGCATCCGAAGGGGACAGGGGCATGGCTACACCTTC
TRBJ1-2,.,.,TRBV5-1,CASSLGSGENLYGYTF,TGCGCCAGCAGCTTGGGCTCAGGGGAGAACCTCTATGGCTACACCTTC
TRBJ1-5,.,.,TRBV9,CASSTSRGTGNQPQHF,TGTGCCAGCAGCACCAGTAGGGGGACGGGGAATCAGCCCCAGCATTTT